The 19 T cell receptor beta chains below were found in one sample sequenced in a study of CD4 and CD8 cells across lung adenocarcinoma regions (dated by TCRdb to the late 2010s). Libraries were built with PCR. The instrument given in TCRdb is HiSeq X Ten. TCRdb trimmed the raw reads at Q25, called clones with MiXCR and kept productive beta chains. All rows with the same CDR3 protein become a single entry with the most common DNA and genes. Within this sample are about 7,700 distinct CDR3 sequences, with roughly 50% of them counted one time only. Jointly, the top ten make up 15% to 20% of the sample. The sequenced material came from CD8+ T cells from the center of a lung tumor. The cell subset or site tag for this specimen amounts to: tumor center region. These receptors were taken from a female donor with lung adenocarcinoma. The CD4 and CD8 labels of this study may be unreliable.

The J gene is TRBJ2-4, the V gene TRBV7-3; D is possibly TRBD1 or TRBD2 (5 bases each). The CDR3 totals 14 residues. Germline values: CDR1 SGHTA, CDR2 FQGTGA. CDR3 protein: CRVSGRWAKNIQYF. The CDR3, as DNA: TGTCGCGTCTCGGGGCGGTGGGCCAAAAACATTCAGTACTTC.

This clonotype was recorded only once. Germline is not matched at one junction end, which may reflect a read error. The chain recombines TRBV6-1 with TRBJ2-5; the D is unclear. The CDR3 spans 11 residues. Germline V gene data show CDR1 as MNHNS and CDR2 as SASEGT. The DNA for the CDR3 is TGTGCCAGTACGGTAGGGAATCCCCAGTTTTTC. Residues: CASTVGNPQFF.

This clonotype was seen repeatedly, ten times or more. The chain joins TRBV6-1 to TRBJ2-1, with a weak D call TRBD2 (6 bases). Germline CDR1 reads MNHNS; CDR2 reads SASEGT. V dropped 6 bases and J dropped 5 bases, with 14 bases sitting between them. The length of the CDR3 is 14 residues. The CDR3, as DNA: TGTGCCAGCAGGCGGGGACGACCCGACAATGAGCAGTTCTTC. It translates to CASRRGRPDNEQFF.

The J gene is TRBJ2-3, the V gene TRBV4-3, with TRBD1 as a possible D gene (6 bases). The ends were cut back, 0 bases at V and 0 bases at J, with 19 bases in the middle. CDR1 and CDR2 (germline): LGHNA, YSLEER. This CDR3 has 19 amino acids. The CDR3 coding sequence is TGCGCCAGCAGCCAAGATTGGGCGGTCAGGGGAGCTAGCACAGATACGCAGTATTTT. This sequence encodes CASSQDWAVRGASTDTQYF.

A remark on this clonotype: This could be a read error, since a much larger clone is one nucleotide away. The rearrangement uses TRBV7-8 and TRBJ2-1, with D hard to call. The end of the DNA aligns better with TRBJ2-7, so the J call may be wrong. The CDR3 consists of 16 residues. From germline, CDR1 is SGHVS and CDR2 FQNEAQ. The CDR3 sequence is CASTLLRVERSYEQYF. The CDR3 DNA reads TGTGCCAGCACCCTACTTAGGGTAGAGAGGTCCTACGAGCAGTACTTC.

This clonotype occurred a few times. The J gene is TRBJ2-1, the V gene TRBV18; D is perhaps TRBD2 (6 bases). Germline V CDR1 and CDR2: KGHSH, LQKENI. This CDR3 is built from 12 residues. Trimming took 4 bases from V and 8 from J, leaving 9 bases between them. The CDR3 reads CASSRRRDEQFF. In DNA form, the CDR3 reads TGTGCCAGCTCACGACGGAGGGATGAGCAGTTCTTC.

Comments on this clonotype: One end of the junction fails to match germline, which may point to a read error. The chain combines TRBV6-1 with TRBJ2-3; the D gene is possibly TRBD2 (5 bases). Germline CDR1 reads MNHNS; CDR2 reads SASEGT. The CDR3 consists of 15 residues. The CDR3 region is CARELAGRVTETQYF. CDR3 bases: TGTGCCAGGGAGCTAGCCGGCAGAGTAACAGAGACCCAGTACTTT.

Worth noting for this clonotype: Its ends do not fully match the called genes, so a read error is possible. In DNA, the CDR3 is TGTGCCAGCACCCTCCCCGGCCCCTCGGGGCGGTTGACAACAGACACGCAGTATTTC. This encodes CASTLPGPSGRLTTDTQYF. The chain couples TRBV11-3 to TRBJ2-1; D could derive from TRBD1 or TRBD2 (5 bases each). Germline CDR1 reads SGHNT; CDR2 reads YENEEA. The CDR3 runs 19 residues.

This chain connects TRBV12-3 or TRBV12-4 to TRBJ2-3; 9 bases are a match to TRBD2. V dropped 6 bases and J dropped 11; count of bases not matched to a gene: 18. This CDR3 has 16 residues. In DNA, the CDR3 is TGTGCCAGCAGAAAAGCGGGGGGACTGAACACAGGGAAGCAGTATTTT. Translating it yields CASRKAGGLNTGKQYF.

A single count supports this clonotype. The chain employs TRBV4-3 and TRBJ2-7; possibly TRBD2 for D (5 bases). Germline loops: CDR1 LGHNA, CDR2 YSLEER. Between the trimmed V and J ends, which lost 5 bases and 0 bases, there was a span of 8 bases. CDR3 length equals 13 residues. As DNA, the CDR3 is TGCGCCAGCAGCGGGAGTCTCTCCTACGAGCAGTACTTC. Translating gives CASSGSLSYEQYF.

This clonotype was recorded a few times. The J gene is TRBJ2-2, the V gene TRBV6-1; maybe TRBD2 (5 bases). The J call may be faulty, since TRBJ2-3 better matches the DNA end. The germline CDR1 and CDR2 sequences are MNHNS and SASEGT. This CDR3 region has 12 residues. CDR3: CASTLESGEQYF. In DNA form, the CDR3 reads TGTGCCAGCACCTTAGAGTCCGGGGAGCAGTATTTT.

V gene TRBV10-1 combines with J gene TRBJ2-5; a possible D gene is TRBD1 (5 bases). The J call may be mistaken, given a closer DNA end match to TRBJ2-3. The CDR3 spans 15 residues. Germline V gene sequence: CDR1 WNHNN, CDR2 SYGVQD (reference sequence). This chain's CDR3 is CASSQLQGPQETQYF. DNA for the CDR3: TGCGCCAGCAGCCAACTTCAGGGCCCCCAAGAGACGCAGTATTTT.

This clonotype was seen ten or more times. J is TRBJ2-1 and V is TRBV10-2; no clear D gene. Germline CDR1 and CDR2: WSHSY and SAAADI. The CDR3 consists of 12 residues. V was pared by 5 bases and J by 5 bases, with 7 bases between. CDR3 in DNA: TGCGCCAGCAGTTCATTTAACAATGAGCAGTTCTTC. Translation: CASSSFNNEQFF.

Turning to this clonotype: One junction end does not reproduce the germline sequence, and a read error may be involved. The rearrangement uses TRBV7-2 and TRBJ2-3; 11 nucleotides agree with TRBD2. Germline CDR1 and CDR2: SGHTA and FQGNSA. This CDR3 has 19 residues. CDR3 residues: CASSSPTSGGRCSKNTQYF. For the CDR3, the DNA is TGTGCCAGCAGTTCCCCAACTAGCGGGGGACGGTGTAGCAAAAATACTCAGTATTTC.

Concerning this clonotype itself: One junction end disagrees with the germline gene, perhaps due to a read error. This rearrangement joins TRBV7-3 to TRBJ2-3; 10 bases line up with TRBD1. The CDR3 consists of 18 residues. Germline V gene data show CDR1 as SGHTA and CDR2 as FQGTGA. This chain's CDR3 is CASSLMGQGLYSTDMQYF. The CDR3 nucleotides read TGTGCCAGCAGTCTTATGGGACAGGGGCTGTACTCTACAGACATGCAGTACTTT.

By share, this clonotype ranks as medium-sized. The chain uses TRBV6-1 and TRBJ2-5, with D possibly being TRBD1 or TRBD2 (5 bases each). Germline CDR1 MNHNS, CDR2 SASEGT. V lost 6 bases to trimming and J lost 2 bases, with 25 bases between them. The CDR3 is 18 residues long. The chain's CDR3 is CASSPKVTGQPEQETQYF. The CDR3 region has the DNA TGTGCCAGCAGCCCAAAAGTTACGGGGCAGCCAGAGCAAGAGACCCAGTACTTC.

This clonotype came up a few times. The chain joins TRBV19 to TRBJ2-1; no reliable D call. Trimming cost V 0 bases and J 0 bases, with 6 bases left between them. CDR1 is LNHDA and CDR2 is SQIVND in the germline V gene (reference sequence). The CDR3 runs to 15 residues. The CDR3 is CASSIERVSYNEQFF. In DNA form, the CDR3 reads TGTGCCAGTAGTATAGAACGGGTCTCCTACAATGAGCAGTTCTTC.

This clonotype was counted only a few times. Being one base from a much bigger clone, this may be a read error. CDR3 sequence: CVSSLGQGGNEQYF. CDR3 bases: TGTGTCAGCAGCCTGGGACAGGGGGGGAATGAGCAGTACTTC. V usage is TRBV7-9 and J usage is TRBJ2-5; the match to TRBD1 covers 11 bases. There are 14 residues in the CDR3. Per germline, CDR1 SEHNR and CDR2 FQNEAQ (reference sequence).

Notes on this clonotype: Germline and junction disagree at one end, which may indicate a read error. The chain links TRBV11-2 to TRBJ2-3; 8 positions match TRBD2. The CDR3 contains 15 residues. CDR1 SGHAT and CDR2 FQNNGV come from the germline V gene. In nucleotides, the CDR3 is TGTGCCAGCAGCTTCGGGGGGGGGCCTCAAGAGACGCAGTATTTC. Its protein is CASSFGGGPQETQYF.